Below, 26 T cell receptor beta chains from the same sample are listed, as sequenced in a study of CD4 T cells in relation to SARS-CoV-2 and coronaviruses. Before the COVID-19 pandemic, during about 2010-2018, CD4+ T cells were taken from unexposed donors. Assay: immunoSEQ multiplex PCR; the TCRdb copy retains only in-frame clones and omits some. The table includes tens of thousands of clones, roughly 85% detected once. Sequencing was performed on memory CD4+ T cells from PBMCs. These receptors all stem from a human donor in good health.

This chain uses TRBV2 with TRBJ2-4, with TRBD2 identical over 9 bases. V shed 4 bases, J shed 3 bases, and the junction held 4 bases outside the gene matches. The CDR3 loop spans 15 amino acids. Germline V CDR1 and CDR2: SNHLY, FYNNEI. The CDR3 sequence is CASSGAGGVKNIQYF. CDR3 DNA: TGTGCCAGCAGTGGAGCGGGAGGTGTCAAAAACATTCAGTACTTC. The complete variable domain, with remaining parts taken from reference TRBV2 and TRBJ2-4, reads EPEVTQTPSHQVTQMGQEVILRCVPISNHLYFYWYRQILGQKVEFLVSFYNNEISEKSEIFDDQFSVERPDGSNFTLKIRSTKLEDSAMYFCASSGAGGVKNIQYFGAGTRLSVL.

The chain uses TRBV28 and TRBJ2-7; no firm D call. V lost 8 bases and J 5 bases, leaving 19 bases between the germline ends. This CDR3 is 14 amino acids long. The germline CDR1 and CDR2 sequences are MDHEN and SYDVKM. The chain's CDR3 is CASSDAVERHEQYF. The CDR3 DNA reads TGTGCCAGCTCCGACGCGGTAGAAAGGCACGAGCAGTACTTC.

The chain joins TRBV28 to TRBJ1-2; D is unresolved. Germline lookup yields CDR1 MDHEN and CDR2 SYDVKM. The CDR3 is made up of 13 amino acids. V dropped 6 bases and J dropped 3 bases, with 11 bases sitting between them. Here the CDR3 DNA reads TGTGCCAGCAGCCCAGACTTATACTATGGCTACACCTTC. It yields the protein CASSPDLYYGYTF.

The chain uses TRBV3-1 (or the pseudogene TRBV3-2) and TRBJ2-6, with TRBD1 identical over 8 bases. The CDR3 extends over 19 amino acids. Germline V CDR1 and CDR2: LGHDT, YNNKEL (reference sequence). J was trimmed by 0 bases and V by 4 bases; bases with no gene match: 11. The CDR3 DNA is TGTGCCAGCAGCCTAAGGGACAGGCAAATCCTCTCTGGGGCCAACGTCCTGACTTTC. It specifies CASSLRDRQILSGANVLTF.

The count of this clone is one. This chain uses TRBV7-2 with TRBJ2-1; TRBD2 agrees at 10 bases. CDR1 SGHTA and CDR2 FQGNSA come from the germline V gene. This CDR3 region has 17 residues. With V trimmed by 1 base and J by 6 bases, 9 bases remained unmatched. CDR3 coding DNA: TGTGCCAGCAGCTTAGGGGGTCGGACTAGCGGTCGCAATGAGCAGTTCTTC. Amino acid sequence: CASSLGGRTSGRNEQFF.

This clone has just one count. The genes are TRBV19 and TRBJ2-7, with unresolved D. The CDR3 covers 15 residues. The germline V and J ends were trimmed by 5 bases and 0 bases, with 14 bases remaining between them. The germline gives CDR1 LNHDA, CDR2 SQIVND (reference sequence). The CDR3 reads CASSPRTGSSYEQYF. The CDR3 DNA reads as TGTGCCAGTAGTCCGCGGACGGGTAGCTCCTACGAGCAGTACTTC.

V is TRBV10-3 and J is TRBJ2-7; D is perhaps TRBD1 (6 bases). The CDR3 extends over 14 amino acids. Germline V gives CDR1 ENHRY, CDR2 SYGVKD. V was clipped by 10 bases and J by 2 bases, with 18 bases between them. The CDR3 sequence: CASKNGQTPYEQYF. The CDR3 bases are TGTGCCAGTAAGAACGGACAGACACCCTACGAGCAGTACTTC.

The gene calls are TRBV5-1 and TRBJ2-2; tentatively, D is TRBD1 (7 bases). V lost 3 bases and J lost 7, with 28 bases in between. Per the germline V gene, CDR1 is SGHRS and CDR2 is YFSETQ. The CDR3 covers 19 residues. The CDR3 DNA sequence: TGCGCCAGCAGCTCCCGAACCACAAGACAGGGAGGTGGCATCGGGGAGCTGTTTTTT. This encodes CASSSRTTRQGGGIGELFF.

The chain employs TRBV6-1 and TRBJ1-1; TRBD1 matches at 9 bases. Germline V gene lookup returns CDR1 MNHNS and CDR2 SASEGT. The CDR3 sequence is 14 residues long. The junction had 4 bases not matched to a gene; V was cut back by 2 bases and J by 6 bases. In DNA form, the CDR3 reads TGTGCCAGCAGTGAATGGGGACAGGGCCCTGAAGCTTTCTTT. This translates into CASSEWGQGPEAFF.

The chain is built from TRBV6-5 and TRBJ1-1; 10 bases map to TRBD1. J was trimmed by 3 bases and V by 9 bases; bases with no gene match: 7. The germline V gene encodes CDR1 MNHEY and CDR2 SVGAGI. The CDR3 has 14 amino acids. The CDR3 DNA reads TGTGCCAGTGGGACAGGGGCTTTGTACACTGAAGCTTTCTTT. Its translation is CASGTGALYTEAFF.

This clone was detected once. The gene calls are TRBV11-2 and TRBJ2-7; D is possibly TRBD1 (5 bases). Germline CDR1 reads SGHAT; CDR2 reads FQNNGV. V gave up 1 base and J gave up 7 bases, with 11 bases separating them. There are 13 residues in the CDR3. In nucleotides, the CDR3 is TGTGCCAGCAGCTTAGTGTCAGGGTATGAGCAGTACTTC. It yields the protein CASSLVSGYEQYF.

CDR3 coding DNA: TGTGCCAGCAGTCCTACGGGGACCGGATCAAATTCACCCCTCCACTTT. Translated: CASSPTGTGSNSPLHF. The chain recombines TRBV28 with TRBJ1-6, with a possible D match to TRBD1 (5 bases). The CDR3 spans 16 residues. Trimming cost V 5 bases and J 7 bases, with 18 bases left between them. CDR1 MDHEN and CDR2 SYDVKM come from the germline V gene.

There are a few counts of this clone. This rearrangement joins TRBV4-2 to TRBJ2-5; 11 bases align to TRBD2. From germline, CDR1 is LGHNA and CDR2 YNFKEQ. This CDR3 is 18 amino acids long. With V trimmed by 0 bases and J by 1 base, 7 bases remained unmatched. CDR3 region: CASSQDSASGRSQETQYF. For the CDR3, the DNA is TGTGCCAGCAGCCAAGATAGCGCTAGCGGGAGGTCCCAAGAGACCCAGTACTTC.

The sample holds one count of this clone. CDR3 in DNA: TGTGCCAGCAGTCGAACAGGGGGTTCCGACGAGCAGTACTTC. This codes for CASSRTGGSDEQYF. The J gene is TRBJ2-7, the V gene TRBV28, with 8 bases identical to TRBD1. CDR1 MDHEN and CDR2 SYDVKM come from the germline V gene. The CDR3 runs to 14 residues. The junction had 8 bases not matched to a gene; V was cut back by 5 bases and J by 5 bases.

The chain recombines TRBV6-5 with TRBJ2-2; D is undetermined. CDR3 size: 14 residues. V lost 2 bases, J lost 3 bases, and 7 bases lay in between. Germline CDR1 MNHEY, CDR2 SVGAGI. This CDR3 is CASSYSTHTGELFF. In DNA form, the CDR3 reads TGTGCCAGCAGTTACAGTACCCACACCGGGGAGCTGTTTTTT.

The chain recombines TRBV28 with TRBJ2-7, with TRBD2 matching 7 bases. The CDR3 totals 15 residues. Losses at the gene ends were 2 bases for V and 0 bases for J; bases not matched to a gene: 4. CDR1 and CDR2 from the germline V gene are MDHEN and SYDVKM. CDR3 residues: CASSLSRGSSYEQYF. In nucleotides, the CDR3 is TGTGCCAGCAGTTTAAGTCGCGGGAGCTCCTACGAGCAGTACTTC.

The rearrangement uses TRBV6-1 and TRBJ2-3; maybe TRBD2 (5 bases). This CDR3 is built from 15 residues. V was trimmed by 6 bases and J by 4 bases, leaving 17 bases between them. CDR1 and CDR2 from the germline V gene are MNHNS and SASEGT. The CDR3 DNA follows: TGTGCCAGCAGAAACATACTAGGTCGTCCAGATACGCAGTATTTT. Its protein product is CASRNILGRPDTQYF.

The genes are TRBV6-5 and TRBJ1-3; 9 bases fit TRBD1. The CDR3 totals 14 residues. Germline assignment: CDR1 MNHEY and CDR2 SVGAGI. V gave up 6 bases and J gave up 7 bases; unmatched junction bases: 7. The CDR3 DNA reads as TGTGCCAGCAGCGACACAGGGGGCGGGAACACCATATATTTT. As protein: CASSDTGGGNTIYF.

The rearrangement joins TRBV6-1 to TRBJ2-3; the match to TRBD2 covers 8 bases. There are 16 residues in the CDR3. Trimming removed 3 bases from V and 5 bases from J; junction bases left unmatched: 10. CDR1 is MNHNS, CDR2 SASEGT, per germline. CDR3 nucleotide sequence: TGTGCCAGCAGTGATGGGACTAGAAGCACCATAGATACGCAGTATTTT. This sequence encodes CASSDGTRSTIDTQYF.

The chain joins TRBV5-4 to TRBJ2-3; 13 positions match TRBD2. This CDR3 region has 19 residues. Looked up from germline, CDR1 is SGHNT and CDR2 is YYREEE (reference sequence). Trimming cost V 2 bases and J 6 bases; bases outside gene matches: 15. CDR3 coding DNA: TGTGCCAGCAGCTTCGGTGGACGGACTAGCGGGAGTCGGGGGGATACGCAGTATTTT. It is translated as CASSFGGRTSGSRGDTQYF.

The rearrangement links TRBV6-1 to TRBJ2-1; the match to TRBD1 covers 7 bases. Trimming at V came to 2 bases and at J to 10 bases, leaving 8 bases not matched to a gene. The length of the CDR3 is 14 residues. Germline CDR1 is MNHNS and CDR2 is SASEGT. The CDR3 here is CASSERGHDSEQFF. DNA of the CDR3: TGTGCCAGCAGTGAAAGGGGGCACGACAGCGAGCAGTTCTTC.

The sample holds one count of this clone. In nucleotides, the CDR3 is TGTGCCAGCAGCCCCTCCGGGACAGGGTCGATCGAGCAGTACTTC. It codes for CASSPSGTGSIEQYF. The chain combines TRBV7-2 with TRBJ2-7, with 9 positions matching TRBD1. The germline V gene encodes CDR1 SGHTA and CDR2 FQGNSA. The CDR3 length is 15 residues. V shed 5 bases, J shed 6 bases, and the junction held 11 bases outside the gene matches.

The rearrangement links TRBV5-1 to TRBJ2-3; possible D gene TRBD1, 5 bases. The germline CDR1 and CDR2 sequences are SGHRS and YFSETQ. The CDR3 spans 13 residues. The V end was cut by 7 bases, the J end by 1 base, with 10 bases between. CDR3 region: CASGVGGTDTQYF. DNA for the CDR3: TGCGCCAGCGGCGTAGGGGGCACAGATACGCAGTATTTT.

The chain carries TRBV19 and TRBJ2-1, with TRBD2 matching over 13 bases. From germline, CDR1 is LNHDA and CDR2 SQIVND (reference sequence). V shed 2 bases, J shed 1 base, and the junction held 5 bases outside the gene matches. This CDR3 is 18 amino acids long. The CDR3 region has the DNA TGTGCCAGTAGTATATTACTAGCGGGAGGGAGGTCCTACAATGAGCAGTTCTTC. Translation: CASSILLAGGRSYNEQFF.

This rearrangement joins TRBV3-1 (or the pseudogene TRBV3-2) to TRBJ2-1; TRBD1 or TRBD2 may be the D gene (6 bases each). The CDR3 has 14 amino acids. V lost 1 base to trimming and J lost 7 bases, with 11 bases between them. Germline values: CDR1 LGHDT, CDR2 YNNKEL (reference sequence). The CDR3 loop is CASSQGQGRNEQFF. For the CDR3, the DNA is TGTGCCAGCAGCCAAGGGCAGGGGAGGAATGAGCAGTTCTTC.

The sample holds one count of this clone. This chain joins TRBV5-8 and TRBJ2-7; 10 positions match TRBD1. Germline V gene sequence: CDR1 SGHTS, CDR2 YDEGEE. The CDR3 has 14 residues. V lost 4 bases and J lost 3; bases outside the gene matches: 4. CDR3 sequence: CASSPGQGIYEQYF. In nucleotides, the CDR3 is TGTGCCAGCAGCCCGGGACAGGGGATCTACGAGCAGTACTTC.